A selection of T cell receptor beta chains follows, all from one sample in a study of shared clonotypes between healthy human individuals. Produced via immunoSEQ multiplex PCR; TCRdb's table is partial and in-frame only. The sample records 2,500,000 or so clones, more than 80% being singletons. Specimen: naive CD4+ T cells sorted from blood. These receptor sequences come from a man younger than 30 in good health. Both conserved end residues are part of each CDR3. Fields, in order: clone size, V gene, D gene, J gene, CDR3 DNA, CDR3 protein. D genes are given only for firm matches. For some rows the clone size is stated as once, few or many, or as a class when expanded; others skip it.

>few|TRBV27|.|TRBJ1-5
TGTGCCAGCAGTTTATCGGCTAACAGGATCCCGAATCAGCCCCAGCATTTT
CASSLSANRIPNQPQHF
>.|TRBV29-1|.|TRBJ1-1
TGCAGCGTTGTAAAGATCACTGAAGCTTTCTTT
CSVVKITEAFF
>.|TRBV5-6|.|TRBJ2-1
TGTGCCAGCAGCTTGTATCGGGATACTTACAATGAGCAGTTCTTC
CASSLYRDTYNEQFF
>.|TRBV19|.|TRBJ1-4
TGTGCCAGTAGTATCGGGGCAACTAATGAAAAACTGTTTTTT
CASSIGATNEKLFF
>.|TRBV14|.|TRBJ1-1
TGTGCCAGCAGCCCGCCGGGACCGTCGAACACTGAAGCTTTCTTT
CASSPPGPSNTEAFF
>.|TRBV2|.|TRBJ1-2
TGTGCCAGCGGAAGACAGTCGGCTAACTATGACTACACCTTC
CASGRQSANYDYTF
>.|TRBV11-2|TRBD1|TRBJ1-1
TGTGCCAGCAGCCCAGGGGGGTCCGCTTTCTTT
CASSPGGSAFF
>.|TRBV5-6|.|TRBJ2-7
TGTGCCAGCAGCGGGATTGGGTTTCACGAGCAGTACTTC
CASSGIGFHEQYF
>.|TRBV9|TRBD2|TRBJ2-3
TGTGCCAGCAGCGTAGATAGCGGGGGGGTCTGGGATACGCAGTATTTT
CASSVDSGGVWDTQYF
>.|TRBV6-1|.|TRBJ1-1
TGTGCCAGCAGCGGAAATTTTAAGAACACTGAAGCTTTCTTT
CASSGNFKNTEAFF
>.|TRBV7-2|.|TRBJ2-1
TGTGCCAGCAGCTTAGCTAACTTTCGATCGAATGAGCAGTTCTTC
CASSLANFRSNEQFF
>.|TRBV19|.|TRBJ2-7
TGTGCCAGTAGTAAAGGGACTGGCCCCTACGAGCAGTACTTC
CASSKGTGPYEQYF
>once|TRBV5-1|TRBD1|TRBJ2-7
TGCGCCAGCAGCTTACCGCCCCCGGACAGGGATTTGGGCGAGCAGTACTTC
CASSLPPPDRDLGEQYF
>.|TRBV12-5|TRBD1|TRBJ2-7
TGTGCTAGTGGTTTGGTACTGGGACAGGGGAGCTCCTACGAGCAGTACTTC
CASGLVLGQGSSYEQYF
>.|TRBV7-3|.|TRBJ1-3
TGTGCCAGCAGCTTAAACGCAGGGACTGGAAACACCATATATTTT
CASSLNAGTGNTIYF
>.|TRBV29-1|.|TRBJ1-1
TGCAGCGTTAAACGGGGGGGGACCACTGAAGCTTTCTTT
CSVKRGGTTEAFF
>.|TRBV18|TRBD1|TRBJ1-1
TGTGCCAGCTCACCTACGTCCGACAGGGCTGAAGCTTTCTTT
CASSPTSDRAEAFF
>.|TRBV6-1|.|TRBJ2-7
TGTGCCAGCAGATTGGATGCGGGGTATTCCTACGAGCAGTACTTC
CASRLDAGYSYEQYF
>.|TRBV11-2|.|TRBJ2-7
TGTGCCAGCAGCTTAGGAGGAGGCGAGCAGTACTTC
CASSLGGGEQYF
>.|TRBV7-9|.|TRBJ2-1
TGTGCCAGCACCTACACAGGATACGCTAGGGGAAGCTCCTACAATGAGCAGTTCTTC
CASTYTGYARGSSYNEQFF